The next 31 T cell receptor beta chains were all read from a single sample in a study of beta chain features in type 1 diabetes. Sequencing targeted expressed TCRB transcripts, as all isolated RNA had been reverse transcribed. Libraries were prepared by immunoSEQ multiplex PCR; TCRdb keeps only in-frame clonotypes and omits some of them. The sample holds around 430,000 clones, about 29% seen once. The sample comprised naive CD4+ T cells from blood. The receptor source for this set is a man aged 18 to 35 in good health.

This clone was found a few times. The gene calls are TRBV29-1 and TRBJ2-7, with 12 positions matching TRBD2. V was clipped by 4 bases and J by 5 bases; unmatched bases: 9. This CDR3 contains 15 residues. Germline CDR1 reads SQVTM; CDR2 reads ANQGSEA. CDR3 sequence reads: CSVGLAGGPDHEQYF. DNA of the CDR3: TGCAGCGTTGGCCTAGCGGGAGGGCCAGACCACGAGCAGTACTTC.

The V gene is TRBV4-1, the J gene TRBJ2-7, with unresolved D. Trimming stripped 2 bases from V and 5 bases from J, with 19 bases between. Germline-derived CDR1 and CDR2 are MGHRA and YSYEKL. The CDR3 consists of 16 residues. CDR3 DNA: TGCGCCAGCAGCCAATGGAATGTAGGGAAAGGCCACGAGCAGTACTTC. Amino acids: CASSQWNVGKGHEQYF.

The DNA of the CDR3 is TGTGCCAGCAGCTCCTTAGAGGTCGGCACAGATACGCAGTATTTT. The encoded protein is CASSSLEVGTDTQYF. This chain joins TRBV7-9 and TRBJ2-3; D gene unclear. CDR1 is SEHNR, CDR2 FQNEAQ, per germline (reference sequence). V dropped 4 bases and J dropped 1 base, with 12 bases sitting between them. The CDR3 totals 15 residues.

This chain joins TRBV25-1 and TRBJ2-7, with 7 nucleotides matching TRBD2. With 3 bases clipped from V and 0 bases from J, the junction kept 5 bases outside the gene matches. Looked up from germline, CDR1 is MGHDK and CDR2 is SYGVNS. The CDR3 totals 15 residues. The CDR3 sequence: CASSDSGGSSYEQYF. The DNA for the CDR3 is TGTGCCAGCAGTGATTCTGGCGGGAGCTCCTACGAGCAGTACTTC.

The CDR3 here is CSVELRSGEYYEQYF. CDR3 sequence (DNA): TGCAGCGTTGAACTTCGGTCAGGGGAATACTACGAGCAGTACTTC. The genes are TRBV29-1 and TRBJ2-7; maybe TRBD1 (6 bases). CDR3 size: 15 residues. Trimming shortened V by 2 bases and J by 3 bases, and 17 bases separated the two germline ends. Germline values: CDR1 SQVTM, CDR2 ANQGSEA.

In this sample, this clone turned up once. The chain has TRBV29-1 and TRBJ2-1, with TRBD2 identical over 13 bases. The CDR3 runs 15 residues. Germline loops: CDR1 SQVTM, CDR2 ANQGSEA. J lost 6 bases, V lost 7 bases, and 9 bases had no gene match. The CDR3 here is CSGEGLAGRRNEQFF. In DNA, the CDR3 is TGCAGCGGCGAGGGACTAGCGGGAAGACGCAATGAGCAGTTCTTC.

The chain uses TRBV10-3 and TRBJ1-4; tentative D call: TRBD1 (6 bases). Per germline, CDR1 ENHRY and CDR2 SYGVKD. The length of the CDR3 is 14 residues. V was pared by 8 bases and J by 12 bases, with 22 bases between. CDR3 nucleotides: TGTGCCATCGCGAGAGGGGGGGAATTTGTGGAACTGTTTTTT. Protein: CAIARGGEFVELFF.

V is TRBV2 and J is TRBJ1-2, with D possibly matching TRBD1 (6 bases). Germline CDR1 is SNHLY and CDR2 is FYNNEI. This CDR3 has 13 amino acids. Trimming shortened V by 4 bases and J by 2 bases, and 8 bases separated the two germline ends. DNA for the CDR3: TGTGCCAGCAGTGGGGACACGAACTATGGCTACACCTTC. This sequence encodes CASSGDTNYGYTF.

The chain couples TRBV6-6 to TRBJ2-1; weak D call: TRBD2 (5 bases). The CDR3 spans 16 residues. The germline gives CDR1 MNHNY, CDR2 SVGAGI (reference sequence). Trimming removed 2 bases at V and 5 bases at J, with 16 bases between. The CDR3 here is CASSYAIYSADNEQFF. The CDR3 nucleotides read TGTGCCAGCAGTTACGCCATATACTCAGCGGACAATGAGCAGTTCTTC.

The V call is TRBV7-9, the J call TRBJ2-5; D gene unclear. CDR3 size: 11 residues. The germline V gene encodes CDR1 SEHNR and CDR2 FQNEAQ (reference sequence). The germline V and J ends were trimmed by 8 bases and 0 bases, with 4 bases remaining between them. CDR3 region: CASGYQETQYF. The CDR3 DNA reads TGTGCCAGCGGCTACCAAGAGACCCAGTACTTC. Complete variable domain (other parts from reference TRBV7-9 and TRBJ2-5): DTGVSQNPRHKITKRGQNVTFRCDPISEHNRLYWYRQTLGQGPEFLTYFQNEAQLEKSRLLSDRFSAERPKGSFSTLEIQRTEQGDSAMYLCASGYQETQYFGPGTRLLVL.

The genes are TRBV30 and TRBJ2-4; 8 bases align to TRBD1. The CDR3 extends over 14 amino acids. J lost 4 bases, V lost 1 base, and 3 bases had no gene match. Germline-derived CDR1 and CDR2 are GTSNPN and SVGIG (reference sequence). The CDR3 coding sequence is TGTGCCTGGAGTGACCGGGACAGGAAAAACATTCAGTACTTC. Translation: CAWSDRDRKNIQYF.

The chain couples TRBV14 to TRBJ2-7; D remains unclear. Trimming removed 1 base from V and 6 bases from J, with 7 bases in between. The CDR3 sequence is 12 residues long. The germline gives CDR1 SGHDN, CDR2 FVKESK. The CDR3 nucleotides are TGTGCCAGCAGCCAAGGAATCCGCGAGCAGTACTTC. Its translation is CASSQGIREQYF.

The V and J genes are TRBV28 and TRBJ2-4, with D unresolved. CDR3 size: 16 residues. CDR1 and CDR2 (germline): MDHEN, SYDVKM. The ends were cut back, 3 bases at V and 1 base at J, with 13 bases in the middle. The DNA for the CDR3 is TGTGCCAGCAGTTTTCCCAGGTTTGGGGCCAAAAACATTCAGTACTTC. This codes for CASSFPRFGAKNIQYF.

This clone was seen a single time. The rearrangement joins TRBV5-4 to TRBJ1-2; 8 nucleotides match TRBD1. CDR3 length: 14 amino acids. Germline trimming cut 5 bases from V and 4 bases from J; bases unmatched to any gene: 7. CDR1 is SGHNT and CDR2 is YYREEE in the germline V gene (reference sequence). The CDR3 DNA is TGTGCCAGCAGACCAGGGGGCGTCGTCTATGGCTACACCTTC. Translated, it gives CASRPGGVVYGYTF.

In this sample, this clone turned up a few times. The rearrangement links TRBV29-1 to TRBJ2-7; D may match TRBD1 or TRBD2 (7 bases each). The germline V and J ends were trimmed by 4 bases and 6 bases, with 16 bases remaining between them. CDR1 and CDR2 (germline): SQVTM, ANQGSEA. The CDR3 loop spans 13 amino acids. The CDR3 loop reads CSVVVSGGAEQYF. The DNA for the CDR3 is TGCAGCGTTGTCGTATCAGGGGGGGCCGAGCAGTACTTC.

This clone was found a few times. The CDR3 DNA follows: TGTGCCAGCAGTTTACCTGGCAGGGACGAGCAGTACTTC. Amino acid sequence: CASSLPGRDEQYF. This chain connects TRBV28 to TRBJ2-7, with a possible D match to TRBD1 (5 bases). V dropped 2 bases and J dropped 5 bases, with 10 bases sitting between them. This CDR3 region has 13 residues. The germline CDR1 and CDR2 sequences are MDHEN and SYDVKM.

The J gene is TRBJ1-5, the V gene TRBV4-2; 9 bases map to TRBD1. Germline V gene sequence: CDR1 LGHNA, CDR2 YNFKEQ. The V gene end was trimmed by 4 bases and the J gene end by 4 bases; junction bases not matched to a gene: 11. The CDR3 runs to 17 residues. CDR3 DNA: TGTGCCAGCAGCCTCAAAGCAGTGGACAGGGGTAATCAGCCCCAGCATTTT. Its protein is CASSLKAVDRGNQPQHF.

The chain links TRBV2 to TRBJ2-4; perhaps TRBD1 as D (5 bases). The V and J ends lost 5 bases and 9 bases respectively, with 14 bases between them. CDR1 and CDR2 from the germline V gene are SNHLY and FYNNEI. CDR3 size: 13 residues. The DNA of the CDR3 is TGTGCCAGCAGTCCCAGGGAAACGGGCATTCAGTACTTC. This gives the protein CASSPRETGIQYF.

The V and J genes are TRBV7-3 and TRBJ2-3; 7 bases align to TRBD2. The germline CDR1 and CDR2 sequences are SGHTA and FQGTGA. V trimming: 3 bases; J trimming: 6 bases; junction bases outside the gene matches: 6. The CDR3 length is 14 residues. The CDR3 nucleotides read TGTGCCAGCAGCTTCGGCGGGAGTCCGGATACGCAGTATTTT. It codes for CASSFGGSPDTQYF. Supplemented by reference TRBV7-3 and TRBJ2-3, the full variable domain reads GAGVSQTPSNKVTEKGKYVELRCDPISGHTALYWYRQSLGQGPEFLIYFQGTGAADDSGLPNDRFFAVRPEGSVSTLKIQRTERGDSAVYLCASSFGGSPDTQYFGPGTRLTVL.

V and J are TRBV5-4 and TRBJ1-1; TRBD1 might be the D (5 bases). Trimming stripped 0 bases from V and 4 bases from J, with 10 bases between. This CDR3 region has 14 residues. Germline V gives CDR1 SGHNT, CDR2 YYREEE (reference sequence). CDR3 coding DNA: TGTGCCAGCAGCTTGGCCGGGGGGGGCACTGAAGCTTTCTTT. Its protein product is CASSLAGGGTEAFF.

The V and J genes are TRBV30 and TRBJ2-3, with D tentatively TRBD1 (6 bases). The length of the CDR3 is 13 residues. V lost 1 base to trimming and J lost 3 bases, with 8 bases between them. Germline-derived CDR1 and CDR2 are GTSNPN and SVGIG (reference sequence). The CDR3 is CAWSAGQTDTQYF. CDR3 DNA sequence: TGTGCCTGGAGTGCCGGACAGACAGATACGCAGTATTTT. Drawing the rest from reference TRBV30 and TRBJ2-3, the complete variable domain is SQTIHQWPATLVQPVGSPLSLECTVEGTSNPNLYWYRQAAGRGLQLLFYSVGIGQISSEVPQNLSASRPQDRQFILSSKKLLLSDSGFYLCAWSAGQTDTQYFGPGTRLTVL.

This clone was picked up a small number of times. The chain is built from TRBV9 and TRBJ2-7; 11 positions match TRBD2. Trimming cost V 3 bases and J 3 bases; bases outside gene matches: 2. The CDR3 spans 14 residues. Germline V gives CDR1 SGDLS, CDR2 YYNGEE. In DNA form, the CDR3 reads TGTGCCAGCAGCGCGGGACTAGCGGACTACGAGCAGTACTTC. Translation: CASSAGLADYEQYF.

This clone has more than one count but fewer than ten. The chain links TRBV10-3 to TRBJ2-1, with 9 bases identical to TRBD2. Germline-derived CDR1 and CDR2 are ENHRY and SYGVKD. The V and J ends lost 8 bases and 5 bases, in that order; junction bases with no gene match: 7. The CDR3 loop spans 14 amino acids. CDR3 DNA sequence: TGTGCCATCCGCGAGGCTAGCGGGGACAATGAGCAGTTCTTC. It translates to CAIREASGDNEQFF.

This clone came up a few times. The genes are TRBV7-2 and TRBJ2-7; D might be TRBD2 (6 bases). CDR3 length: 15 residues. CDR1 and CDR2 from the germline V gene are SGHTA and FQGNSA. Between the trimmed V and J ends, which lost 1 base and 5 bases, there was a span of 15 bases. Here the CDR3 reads CASSLDAGGWNEQYF. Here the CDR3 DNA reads TGTGCCAGCAGCTTAGACGCCGGGGGATGGAACGAGCAGTACTTC.

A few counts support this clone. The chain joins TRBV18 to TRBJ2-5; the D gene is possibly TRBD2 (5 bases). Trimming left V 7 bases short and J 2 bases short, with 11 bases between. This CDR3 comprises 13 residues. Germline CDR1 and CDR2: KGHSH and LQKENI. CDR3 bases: TGTGCCAGCTTCCCGGGAATTCAAGAGACCCAGTACTTC. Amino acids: CASFPGIQETQYF. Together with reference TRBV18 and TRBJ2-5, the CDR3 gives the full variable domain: NAGVMQNPRHLVRRRGQEARLRCSPMKGHSHVYWYRQLPEEGLKFMVYLQKENIIDESGMPKERFSAEFPKEGPSILRIQQVVRGDSAAYFCASFPGIQETQYFGPGTRLLVL.

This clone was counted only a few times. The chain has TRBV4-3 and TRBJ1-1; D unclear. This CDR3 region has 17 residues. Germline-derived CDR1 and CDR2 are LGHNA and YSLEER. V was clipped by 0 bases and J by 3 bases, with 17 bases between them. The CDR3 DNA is TGCGCCAGCAGCCAAGATCCCCTAGATTGGGCGGACACTGAAGCTTTCTTT. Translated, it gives CASSQDPLDWADTEAFF.

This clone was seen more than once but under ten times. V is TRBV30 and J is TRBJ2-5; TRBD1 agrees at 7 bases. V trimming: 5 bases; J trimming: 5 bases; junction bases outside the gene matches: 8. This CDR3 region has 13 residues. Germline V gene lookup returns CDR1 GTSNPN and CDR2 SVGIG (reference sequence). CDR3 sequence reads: CAWSGQAGETQYF. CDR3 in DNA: TGTGCCTGGTCCGGACAGGCCGGGGAGACCCAGTACTTC.

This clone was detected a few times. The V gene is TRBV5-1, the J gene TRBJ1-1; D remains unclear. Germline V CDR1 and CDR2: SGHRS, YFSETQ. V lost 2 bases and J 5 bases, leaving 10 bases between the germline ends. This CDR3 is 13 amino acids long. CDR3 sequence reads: CASSFLGGTEAFF. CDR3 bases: TGCGCCAGCAGCTTCCTAGGAGGGACTGAAGCTTTCTTT.

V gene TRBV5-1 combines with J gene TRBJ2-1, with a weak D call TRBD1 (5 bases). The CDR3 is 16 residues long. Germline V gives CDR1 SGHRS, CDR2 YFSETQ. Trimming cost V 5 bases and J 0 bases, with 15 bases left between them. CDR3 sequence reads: CASSFLTGYSYNEQFF. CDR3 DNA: TGCGCCAGCAGTTTCCTTACAGGTTACTCCTACAATGAGCAGTTCTTC.

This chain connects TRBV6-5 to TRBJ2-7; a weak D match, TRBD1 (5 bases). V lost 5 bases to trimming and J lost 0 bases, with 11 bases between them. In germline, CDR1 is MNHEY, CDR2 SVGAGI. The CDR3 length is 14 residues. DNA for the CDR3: TGTGCCAGCAGTCCCAGGACACTCTCCTACGAGCAGTACTTC. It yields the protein CASSPRTLSYEQYF.

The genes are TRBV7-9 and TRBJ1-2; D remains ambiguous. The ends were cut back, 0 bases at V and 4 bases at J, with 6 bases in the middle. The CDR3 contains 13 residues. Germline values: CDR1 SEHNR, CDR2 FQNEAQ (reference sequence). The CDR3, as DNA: TGTGCCAGCAGCTTAGCAGGGCCCTATGGCTACACCTTC. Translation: CASSLAGPYGYTF.